This T cell receptor beta chain was found in a study of blood T cell repertoires in COVID-19. The overall study: The United States, Italy and Spain provided the acute and convalescent COVID-19 samples.

The method was immunoSEQ multiplex PCR; TCRdb's version includes in-frame clones alone and lacks a portion of them. The data hold approximately 350,000 clones, with more than 80% observed a single time. This CDR3 spans 15 amino acids. V was clipped by 4 bases and J by 2 bases, with 14 bases between them. CDR1 is MNHEY, CDR2 SVGAGI, per germline. The receptor was derived from a woman aged 25 to 39 with COVID-19, enrolled during active disease. The source material was peripheral blood. V gene TRBV6-5 combines with J gene TRBJ1-1; D unresolved. CDR3: CASSSPGRGNTEAFF. In DNA form, the CDR3 reads TGTGCCAGCAGTTCCCCCGGCCGGGGTAACACTGAAGCTTTCTTT.